The sequence of this T cell receptor beta chain was determined in a study of a mutant IDH1 vaccine in newly diagnosed glioma. In the study overall: Pretreatment consisted of radiotherapy, temozolomide, or both, with most receiving both.

The repertoire was sequenced with immunoSEQ multiplex PCR; TCRdb's copy has only in-frame clones and lacks some. Of tens of thousands of clones listed, 80% to 90% are singletons. Study-wide results and limits: It was over 85% of patients that developed vaccine-induced immune responses. Variations in leading peripheral T cell clonotypes appeared to have no connection with pseudoprogression.

Trimming at V came to 5 bases and at J to 2 bases, leaving 6 bases not matched to a gene. The CDR3 contains 14 residues. Germline V gene data show CDR1 as SGHRS and CDR2 as YFSETQ. In the case of this clone: Its matching antigen is unknown.

Noted time point: baseline, week 1 (first vaccination visit). The treatment was: pre-vaccination baseline after standard-of-care therapy. Astrocytomas that were new, WHO grade 3 or 4, IDH1-mutant and ATRX-lost were present in the donors. Sample: PBMCs, taken from a glioma patient treated with radiotherapy, temozolomide or both. The V gene is TRBV5-1, the J gene TRBJ2-5, with TRBD2 matching over 7 bases. The receptor's source is a man aged 25-40 years with glioma. The CDR3 DNA is TGCGCCAGCAGAGTTCAGCGGGGACAAGAGACCCAGTACTTC. Its protein product is CASRVQRGQETQYF. Together with reference TRBV5-1 and TRBJ2-5, the CDR3 gives the full variable domain: KAGVTQTPRYLIKTRGQQVTLSCSPISGHRSVSWYQQTPGQGLQFLFEYFSETQRNKGNFPGRFSGRQFSNSRSEMNVSTLELGDSALYLCASRVQRGQETQYFGPGTRLLVL.